Listed here is a single TCR beta chain. The data stem from a study of blood T cell repertoires in COVID-19. Overall study context: COVID-19 samples, acute and convalescent, were from the United States, Italy and Spain. In each case, the material was cDNA or gDNA derived from T cells, B-cell-depleted T cells, or PBMCs.

Methods used by the authors: Quantification of nucleated cells was approximated via reference gene primer amplification. Measured with immunoSEQ multiplex PCR; TCRdb has only the in-frame clones, and not every one. Clone size and the V and J calls come from that table; the DNA yielded D and trimming. The sample yields 95,000 to 100,000 clones, around 87% seen once. The CDR3 sequence is 13 residues long. Germline CDR1 reads SGHTA; CDR2 reads FQGNSA. V lost 4 bases to trimming and J lost 5 bases; unmatched junction nucleotides: 4. The chain has TRBV7-2 and TRBJ1-1, with 7 bases lining up with TRBD1. This clonotype was sampled from a woman under 40 with acute or convalescent COVID-19. The sample was peripheral blood. The CDR3 nucleotides read TGTGCCAGCAGCTCGTCCAGGGGGACTGAAGCTTTCTTT. Its protein product is CASSSSRGTEAFF. The full variable domain, its missing parts supplied by reference TRBV7-2 and TRBJ1-1, is GAGVSQSPSNKVTEKGKDVELRCDPISGHTALYWYRQSLGQGLEFLIYFQGNSAPDKSGLPSDRFSAERTGGSVSTLTIQRTQQEDSAVYLCASSSSRGTEAFFGQGTRLTVV.